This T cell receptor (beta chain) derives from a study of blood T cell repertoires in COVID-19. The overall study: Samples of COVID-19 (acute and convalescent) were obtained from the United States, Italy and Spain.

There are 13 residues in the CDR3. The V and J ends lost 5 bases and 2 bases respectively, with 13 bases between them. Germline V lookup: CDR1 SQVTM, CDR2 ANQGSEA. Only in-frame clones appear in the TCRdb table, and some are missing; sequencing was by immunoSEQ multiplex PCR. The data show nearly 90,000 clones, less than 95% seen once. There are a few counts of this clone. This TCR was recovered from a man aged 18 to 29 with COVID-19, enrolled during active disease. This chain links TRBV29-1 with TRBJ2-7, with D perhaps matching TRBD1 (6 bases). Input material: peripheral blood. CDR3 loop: CSVRDMGTYEQYF. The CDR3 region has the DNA TGCAGCGTTCGGGACATGGGGACCTACGAGCAGTACTTC.